The 5 T cell receptor beta chains listed next were all sequenced from one sample in a study of CD8 T cells in ankylosing spondylitis. These receptors lack a known antigen. General study points: Ankylosing spondylitis blood seemed to carry a telltale TCR beta motif made of roughly 8 highly homologous variants.

TCRdb recomputed calls from the 5' RACE reads with MiXCR, one row per CDR3 protein. Counted here are some 840,000 distinct CDR3 sequences, over 9.5% occurring once; the ten biggest clones make up approximately 0.5%. The sequenced sample consisted of blood, either unsorted or a sorted T cell fraction (not recorded which). These receptor sequences come from a male donor with ankylosing spondylitis.

This clonotype was observed many times. In DNA, the CDR3 is TGTGCCAGCAGCCCCGACAGGAGTAACTATGGCTACACCTTC. It is translated as CASSPDRSNYGYTF. The V and J genes are TRBV6-1 and TRBJ1-2; possible D gene TRBD1, 6 bases. Trimming took 6 bases from V and 1 from J, leaving 12 bases between them. The CDR3 totals 14 residues. Germline V lookup: CDR1 MNHNS, CDR2 SASEGT.

This clonotype turned up a few times. This chain connects TRBV6-6 to TRBJ1-3; no clear D. This CDR3 contains 11 residues. The V end lost 6 bases, the J end lost 8 bases, and 8 bases lay between the germline ends. Germline-derived CDR1 and CDR2 are MNHNY and SVGAGI (reference sequence). CDR3 amino acids: CASRSGDTIYF. Here the CDR3 DNA reads TGTGCCAGCAGGTCTGGGGACACCATATATTTT.

With regard to this clonotype: A read error may explain this, as a much larger clone is one base away. The V call is TRBV20-1, the J call TRBJ2-1; D perhaps matches TRBD1 (6 bases). This CDR3 has 15 amino acids. V gave up 5 bases and J gave up 2 bases, with 16 bases separating them. The germline CDR1 and CDR2 sequences are DFQATT and SNEGSKA (reference sequence). CDR3 loop: CSAPGQKKTYNEQFF. In nucleotides, the CDR3 is TGCAGTGCTCCCGGACAGAAAAAAACCTACAATGAGCAGTTCTTC.

This clonotype was detected many times. The gene calls are TRBV20-1 and TRBJ1-5, with D perhaps matching TRBD1 (5 bases). The CDR3 is 13 amino acids. Germline V CDR1 and CDR2: DFQATT, SNEGSKA (reference sequence). Trimming shortened V by 6 bases and J by 3 bases, and 12 bases separated the two germline ends. For the CDR3, the DNA is TGCAGTGCCACGACAGTAGTCAATCAGCCCCAGCATTTT. This gives the protein CSATTVVNQPQHF.

This clonotype was seen only a few times. V and J are TRBV7-2 and TRBJ1-2; possibly TRBD1 for D (6 bases). Germline V CDR1 and CDR2: SGHTA, FQGNSA. CDR3 length: 18 residues. Between the trimmed V and J ends, which lost 0 bases and 7 bases, there was a span of 24 bases. The CDR3 region is CASSLASQGGMATGGYTF. In DNA form, the CDR3 reads TGTGCCAGCAGCTTAGCGTCACAGGGAGGGATGGCCACGGGTGGCTACACCTTC. Based on the CDR3 plus reference TRBV7-2 and TRBJ1-2, the full variable domain is GAGVSQSPSNKVTEKGKDVELRCDPISGHTALYWYRQSLGQGLEFLIYFQGNSAPDKSGLPSDRFSAERTGGSVSTLTIQRTQQEDSAVYLCASSLASQGGMATGGYTFGSGTRLTVV.